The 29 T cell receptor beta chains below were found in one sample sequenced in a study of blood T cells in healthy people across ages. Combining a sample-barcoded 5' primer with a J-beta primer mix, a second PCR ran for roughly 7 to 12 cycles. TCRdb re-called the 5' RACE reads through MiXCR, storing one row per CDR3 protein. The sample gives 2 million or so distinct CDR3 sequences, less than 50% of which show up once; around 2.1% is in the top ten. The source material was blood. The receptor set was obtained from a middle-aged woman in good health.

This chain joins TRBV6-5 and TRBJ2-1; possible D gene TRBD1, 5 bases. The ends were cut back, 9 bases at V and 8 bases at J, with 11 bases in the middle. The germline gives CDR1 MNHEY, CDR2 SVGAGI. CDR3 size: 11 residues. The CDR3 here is CASYQGDEQFF. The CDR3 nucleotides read TGTGCCAGTTATCAGGGCGATGAGCAGTTCTTC.

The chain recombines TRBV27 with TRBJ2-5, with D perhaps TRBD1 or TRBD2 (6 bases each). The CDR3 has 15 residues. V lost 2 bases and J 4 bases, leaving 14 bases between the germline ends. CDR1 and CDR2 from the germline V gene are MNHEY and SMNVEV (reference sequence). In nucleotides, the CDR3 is TGTGCCAGCAGTTTAGGGGGGCGCCCCGGAGAGACCCAGTACTTC. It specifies CASSLGGRPGETQYF.

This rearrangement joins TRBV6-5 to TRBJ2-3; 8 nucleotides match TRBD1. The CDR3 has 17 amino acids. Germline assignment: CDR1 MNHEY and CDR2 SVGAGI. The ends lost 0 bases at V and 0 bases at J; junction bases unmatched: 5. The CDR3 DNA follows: TGTGCCAGCAGTTACTCGATCGGGACAGGAAGCACAGATACGCAGTATTTT. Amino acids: CASSYSIGTGSTDTQYF.

CDR3 sequence reads: CASSQVEGGGSYNEQFF. The DNA of the CDR3 is TGTGCCAGCAGCCAAGTTGAAGGAGGGGGATCCTACAATGAGCAGTTCTTC. The rearrangement links TRBV3-1 to TRBJ2-1, with D possibly called TRBD1 or TRBD2 (6 bases each). Germline V CDR1 and CDR2: LGHDT, YNNKEL (reference sequence). The CDR3 runs to 17 residues. The V end lost 1 base, the J end lost 1 base, and 14 bases lay between the germline ends.

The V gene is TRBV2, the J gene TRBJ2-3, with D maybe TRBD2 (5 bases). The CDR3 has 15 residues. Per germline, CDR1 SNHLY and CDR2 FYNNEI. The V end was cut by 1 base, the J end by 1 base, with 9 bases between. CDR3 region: CASSEEGEGTDTQYF. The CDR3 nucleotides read TGTGCCAGCAGTGAAGAGGGAGAGGGCACAGATACGCAGTATTTT.

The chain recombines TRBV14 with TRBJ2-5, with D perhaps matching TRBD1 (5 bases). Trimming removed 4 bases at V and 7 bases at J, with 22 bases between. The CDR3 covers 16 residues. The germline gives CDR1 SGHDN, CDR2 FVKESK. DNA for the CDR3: TGTGCCAGCAGCCCCCGGTCTGGGGCCGCGGTATTGACCCAGTACTTC. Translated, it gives CASSPRSGAAVLTQYF.

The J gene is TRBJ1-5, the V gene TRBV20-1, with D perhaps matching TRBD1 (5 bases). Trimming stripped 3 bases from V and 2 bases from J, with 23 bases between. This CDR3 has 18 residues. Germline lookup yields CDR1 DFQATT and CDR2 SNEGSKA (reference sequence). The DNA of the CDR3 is TGCAGTGCTAGGGGGACCGGGACGGTCCCCTGGGGCAATCAGCCCCAGCATTTT. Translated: CSARGTGTVPWGNQPQHF.

The CDR3 region has the DNA TGTGCCAGCAGCCAAGACAGGAACGGCTATGGCTACACCTTC. This sequence encodes CASSQDRNGYGYTF. The V gene is TRBV4-2, the J gene TRBJ1-2; D not resolved. Per germline, CDR1 LGHNA and CDR2 YNFKEQ. The CDR3 loop spans 14 amino acids. Trimming removed 0 bases from V and 4 bases from J, with 9 bases in between.

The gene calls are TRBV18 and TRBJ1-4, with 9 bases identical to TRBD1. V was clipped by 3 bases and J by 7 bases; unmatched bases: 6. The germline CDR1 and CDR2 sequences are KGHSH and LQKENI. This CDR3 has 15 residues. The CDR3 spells CASSPGQGRSEKLFF. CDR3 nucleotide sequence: TGTGCCAGCTCACCGGGACAGGGACGGAGTGAAAAACTGTTTTTT.

This chain's CDR3 is CASSVVDRGQADTQYF. The CDR3 DNA follows: TGTGCCAGCAGCGTAGTGGACAGGGGGCAGGCAGATACGCAGTATTTT. The rearrangement links TRBV9 to TRBJ2-3; 11 nucleotides line up with TRBD1. Germline trimming cut 0 bases from V and 4 bases from J; bases unmatched to any gene: 4. The germline gives CDR1 SGDLS, CDR2 YYNGEE. The CDR3 is 16 amino acids.

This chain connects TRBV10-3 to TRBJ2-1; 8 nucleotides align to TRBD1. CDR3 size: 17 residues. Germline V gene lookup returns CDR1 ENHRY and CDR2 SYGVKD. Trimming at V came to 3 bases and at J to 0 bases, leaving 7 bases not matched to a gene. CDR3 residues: CAISEGQGRSSYNEQFF. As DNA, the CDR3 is TGTGCCATCAGTGAAGGACAGGGCCGATCCTCCTACAATGAGCAGTTCTTC.

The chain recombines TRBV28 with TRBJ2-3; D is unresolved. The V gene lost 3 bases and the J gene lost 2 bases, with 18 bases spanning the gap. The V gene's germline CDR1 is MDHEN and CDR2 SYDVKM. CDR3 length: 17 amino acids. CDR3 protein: CASSFPPLAVDTDTQYF. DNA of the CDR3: TGTGCCAGCAGTTTCCCTCCCCTGGCGGTGGACACAGATACGCAGTATTTT.

CDR3 amino acids: CASSEWGGYCEQYF. CDR3 DNA sequence: TGCGCCAGCAGTGAGTGGGGGGGCTACTGTGAGCAGTACTTC. The chain has TRBV10-2 and TRBJ2-5; D might be TRBD2 (7 bases). The germline V gene encodes CDR1 WSHSY and CDR2 SAAADI. The CDR3 is 14 residues long. V shed 1 base and J shed 11 bases, with 17 bases lying between them.

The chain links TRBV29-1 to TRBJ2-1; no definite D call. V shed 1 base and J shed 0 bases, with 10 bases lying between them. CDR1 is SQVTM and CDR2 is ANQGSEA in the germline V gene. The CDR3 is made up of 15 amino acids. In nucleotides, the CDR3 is TGCAGCGTTGAAGGGGCCCAGAGCTCCTACAATGAGCAGTTCTTC. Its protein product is CSVEGAQSSYNEQFF.

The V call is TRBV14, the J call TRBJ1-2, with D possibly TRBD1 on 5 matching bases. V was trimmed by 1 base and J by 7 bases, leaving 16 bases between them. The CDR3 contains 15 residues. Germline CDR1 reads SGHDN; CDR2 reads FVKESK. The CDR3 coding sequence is TGTGCCAGCAGCCAAGTTCCAGGGAGGAGCTCTGGCTACACCTTC. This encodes CASSQVPGRSSGYTF. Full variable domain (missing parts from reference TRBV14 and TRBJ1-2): EAGVTQFPSHSVIEKGQTVTLRCDPISGHDNLYWYRRVMGKEIKFLLHFVKESKQDESGMPNNRFLAERTGGTYSTLKVQPAELEDSGVYFCASSQVPGRSSGYTFGSGTRLTVV.

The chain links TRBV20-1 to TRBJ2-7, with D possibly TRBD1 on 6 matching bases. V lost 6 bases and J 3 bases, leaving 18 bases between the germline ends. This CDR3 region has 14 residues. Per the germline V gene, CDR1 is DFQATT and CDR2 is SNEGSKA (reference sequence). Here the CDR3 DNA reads TGCAGTGCCCCCACCACAGGGCGGAACTACGAGCAGTACTTC. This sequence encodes CSAPTTGRNYEQYF.

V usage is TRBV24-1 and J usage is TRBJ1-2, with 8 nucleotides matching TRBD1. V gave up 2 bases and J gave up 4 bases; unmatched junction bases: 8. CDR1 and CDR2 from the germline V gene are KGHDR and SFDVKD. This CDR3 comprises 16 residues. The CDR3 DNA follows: TGTGCCACCAGTGATTCCGGGACAGGAGGCATCTATGGCTACACCTTC. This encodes CATSDSGTGGIYGYTF.

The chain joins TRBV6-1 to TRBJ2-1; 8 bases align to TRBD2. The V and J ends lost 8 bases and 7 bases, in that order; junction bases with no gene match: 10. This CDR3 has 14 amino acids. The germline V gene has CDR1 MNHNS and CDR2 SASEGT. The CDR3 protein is CASRNPGGANEQFF. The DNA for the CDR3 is TGTGCCAGCCGAAACCCCGGGGGGGCGAATGAGCAGTTCTTC.

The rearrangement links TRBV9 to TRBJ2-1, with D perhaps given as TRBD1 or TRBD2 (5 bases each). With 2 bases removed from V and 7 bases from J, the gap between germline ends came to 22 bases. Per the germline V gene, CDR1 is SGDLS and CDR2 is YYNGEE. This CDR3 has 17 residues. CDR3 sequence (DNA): TGTGCCAGCAGCGTCTTCACCGGGACCTCCCTGGGGAATGAGCAGTTCTTC. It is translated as CASSVFTGTSLGNEQFF.

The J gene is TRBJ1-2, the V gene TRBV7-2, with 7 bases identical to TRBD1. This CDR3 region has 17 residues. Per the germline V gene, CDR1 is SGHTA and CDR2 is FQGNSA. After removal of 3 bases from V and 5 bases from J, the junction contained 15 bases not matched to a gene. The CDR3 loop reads CASSFRDSGVMWYGYTF. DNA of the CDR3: TGTGCCAGCAGCTTCCGGGACAGTGGGGTGATGTGGTATGGCTACACCTTC. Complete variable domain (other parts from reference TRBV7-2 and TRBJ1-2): GAGVSQSPSNKVTEKGKDVELRCDPISGHTALYWYRQSLGQGLEFLIYFQGNSAPDKSGLPSDRFSAERTGGSVSTLTIQRTQQEDSAVYLCASSFRDSGVMWYGYTFGSGTRLTVV.

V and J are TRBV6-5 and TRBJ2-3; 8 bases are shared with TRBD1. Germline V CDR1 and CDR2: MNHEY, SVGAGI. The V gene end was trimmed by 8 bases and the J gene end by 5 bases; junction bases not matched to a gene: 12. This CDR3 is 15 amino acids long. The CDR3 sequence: CASRPRGRRQDTQYF. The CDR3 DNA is TGTGCCAGCCGGCCCAGGGGGCGGCGTCAAGATACGCAGTATTTT.

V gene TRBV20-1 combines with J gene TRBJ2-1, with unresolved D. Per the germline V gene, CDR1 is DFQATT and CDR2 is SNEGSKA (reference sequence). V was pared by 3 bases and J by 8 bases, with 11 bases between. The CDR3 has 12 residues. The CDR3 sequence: CSASESGDEQFF. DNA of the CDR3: TGCAGTGCTAGTGAATCTGGCGATGAGCAGTTCTTC.

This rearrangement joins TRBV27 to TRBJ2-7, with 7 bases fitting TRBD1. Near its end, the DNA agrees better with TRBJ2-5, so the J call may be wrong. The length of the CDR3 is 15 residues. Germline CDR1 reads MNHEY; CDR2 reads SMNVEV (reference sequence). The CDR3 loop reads CASSPDRVSRETQYF. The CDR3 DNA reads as TGTGCCAGCAGCCCCGACAGGGTGTCTCGGGAGACCCAGTACTTC.

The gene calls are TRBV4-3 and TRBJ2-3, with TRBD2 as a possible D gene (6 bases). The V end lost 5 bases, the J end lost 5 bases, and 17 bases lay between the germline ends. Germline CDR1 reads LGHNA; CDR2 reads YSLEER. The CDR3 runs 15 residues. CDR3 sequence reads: CASSTEGGVVDTQYF. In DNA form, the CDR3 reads TGCGCCAGCAGCACAGAGGGCGGGGTAGTAGATACGCAGTATTTT.

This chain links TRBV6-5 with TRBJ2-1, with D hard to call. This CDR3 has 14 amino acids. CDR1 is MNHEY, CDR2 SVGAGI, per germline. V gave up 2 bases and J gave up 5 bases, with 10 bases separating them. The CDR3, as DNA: TGTGCCAGCAGTTACGCCAGGATTCACAATGAGCAGTTCTTC. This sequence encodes CASSYARIHNEQFF.

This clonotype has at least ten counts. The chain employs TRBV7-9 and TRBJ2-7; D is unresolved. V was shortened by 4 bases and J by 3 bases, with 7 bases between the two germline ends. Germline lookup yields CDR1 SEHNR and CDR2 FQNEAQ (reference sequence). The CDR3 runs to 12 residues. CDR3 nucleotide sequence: TGTGCCAGCAGCTCATCTGACTACGAGCAGTACTTC. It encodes CASSSSDYEQYF.

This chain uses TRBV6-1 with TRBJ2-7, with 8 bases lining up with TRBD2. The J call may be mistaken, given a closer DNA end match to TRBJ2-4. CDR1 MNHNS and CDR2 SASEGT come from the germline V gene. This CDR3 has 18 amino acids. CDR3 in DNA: TGTGCCAGCAGTGAAGCTAGGGGTACCTTAGCGGGGAGAAACATTCAGTACTTC. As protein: CASSEARGTLAGRNIQYF.

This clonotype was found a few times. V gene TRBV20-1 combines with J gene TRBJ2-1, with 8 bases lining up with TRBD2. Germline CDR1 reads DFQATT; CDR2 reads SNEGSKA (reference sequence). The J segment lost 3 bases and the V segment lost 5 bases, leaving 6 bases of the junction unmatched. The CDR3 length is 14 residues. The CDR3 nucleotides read TGCAGTGCTGGAGCGGCGGGGGGCTACAATGAGCAGTTCTTC. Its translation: CSAGAAGGYNEQFF.

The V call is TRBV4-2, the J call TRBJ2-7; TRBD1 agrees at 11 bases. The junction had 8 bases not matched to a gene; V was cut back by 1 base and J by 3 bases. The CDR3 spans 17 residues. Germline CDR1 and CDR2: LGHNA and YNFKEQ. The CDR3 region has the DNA TGTGCCAGCAGCCAAGCTCTTACCGGGACAGGGGGCTACGAGCAGTACTTC. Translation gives CASSQALTGTGGYEQYF.